These 5 T cell receptor beta chains came from one sample sequenced in a study of technical replicates of blood from several donors. TCRdb keeps only in-frame clones here, not all; method: immunoSEQ multiplex PCR. This sample carries about 93,000 clones, 95% of them seen once, and the ten largest clones take 0.25% to 0.3%. The source material was T cells isolated from PBMCs. The receptors derive from a human donor in good health.

The chain has TRBV7-3 and TRBJ2-3; 9 bases fit TRBD2. The CDR3 loop spans 16 amino acids. Unmatched junction bases numbered 10, after V lost 6 bases and J lost 3 bases. The germline V gene has CDR1 SGHTA and CDR2 FQGTGA. CDR3 nucleotides: TGTGCCAGCAGTTTACCGACTAGCGGAGTTACAGATACGCAGTATTTT. Protein: CASSLPTSGVTDTQYF. Full variable domain (remainder filled in from reference TRBV7-3 and TRBJ2-3): GAGVSQTPSNKVTEKGKYVELRCDPISGHTALYWYRQSLGQGPEFLIYFQGTGAADDSGLPNDRFFAVRPEGSVSTLKIQRTERGDSAVYLCASSLPTSGVTDTQYFGPGTRLTVL.

The chain recombines TRBV28 with TRBJ1-4; possible D gene TRBD1, 6 bases. Germline V gives CDR1 MDHEN, CDR2 SYDVKM. Between the trimmed V and J ends, which lost 8 bases and 10 bases, there was a span of 20 bases. The CDR3 is 14 residues long. This CDR3 is CASERDTSFGKLFF. In DNA form, the CDR3 reads TGTGCCAGCGAGCGGGACACGTCATTCGGAAAACTGTTTTTT.

The CDR3 protein is CASSPEYRPEAFF. The CDR3 bases are TGTGCCAGCAGCCCGGAGTATCGCCCTGAAGCTTTCTTT. The chain recombines TRBV11-1 with TRBJ1-1, with D unclear. Germline V gene data show CDR1 as SGHAT and CDR2 as FQDESV (reference sequence). The V end was cut by 5 bases, the J end by 6 bases, with 13 bases between. CDR3 length: 13 residues.

The chain is built from TRBV2 and TRBJ2-7; 10 nucleotides align to TRBD1. V lost 7 bases and J lost 3; bases outside the gene matches: 9. The germline V gene encodes CDR1 SNHLY and CDR2 FYNNEI. There are 15 residues in the CDR3. The CDR3 loop reads CASMYSGTGVYEQYF. The CDR3 nucleotides read TGTGCCAGCATGTACTCCGGGACAGGGGTCTACGAGCAGTACTTC.

Points on this clone: An end of the junction does not agree with germline; a read error may underlie this. The chain joins TRBV6-5 to TRBJ2-3; TRBD2 matches 15 bases. Germline V gene lookup returns CDR1 MNHEY and CDR2 SVGAGI. The CDR3 covers 15 residues. CDR3 sequence reads: CASRRTSGGAETQYF. The CDR3 nucleotides are TGTGCCAGCAGGAGGACTAGCGGGGGGGCAGAAACGCAGTATTTT.